This T cell receptor (beta chain) originates from a study of blood T cells in healthy people across ages (dated by TCRdb to 2014 to 2015). Regarding the complete study: In model experiments, template switching captured roughly one uniquely barcoded TCR beta cDNA molecule for every two T cells. Using deep sequencing normalized with unique cDNA molecular identifiers, the study measured how TCR beta repertoire diversity changes with age. The donors were divided into four age groups: young (average about 16 years), middle-aged (around 37), aged (about 60) and long-lived (nearly 85). Two additional independent replicas of 1 million unique cDNA reads from the same blood draw were analyzed for two donors (one aged 18 to 30 and one aged 80 or older). On the study overall, not on this receptor specifically: Total diversity estimates from one million sequenced T cells were considered lower bounds and underestimates. A strong correlation was found between observed TCR beta diversity and the percentage of naive T cells measured by flow cytometry. Compared with the aged group, more naive CD4+ T cells, fewer expanded clones and increased TCR diversity were shown by the long-lived group, suggesting age selection. Bulk unsorted PBMC profiling prevented conclusive comparison of naive and antigen-experienced compartments. Because donor CMV infection status was unknown, age-related changes in expanded clonotypes were potentially confounded. As age increased, observed TCR beta diversity per million T cells dropped in a roughly linear way, and a significant reduction was already evident by age 40.

This clonotype was counted only a few times. Its antigen is still unknown. One base away there is no much larger clone; base qualities are not given. Preparation of the library involved 5' RACE. The reads were generated on an Illumina HiSeq 2500. A second PCR of about 6 to 11 cycles was performed with a sample-barcoded 5' primer and a J-beta primer mix. Each TCR beta cDNA molecule received a unique molecular identifier from a template-switch 5' adaptor carrying 12 random nucleotides. Each sample yielded at least 3 million CDR3-containing paired-end reads. All of the RNA was converted into first-strand cDNA using the Mint cDNA synthesis kit, with a TRBC-specific oligonucleotide serving as the primer. Following uracil-DNA glycosylase treatment, a first 18-cycle PCR with universal primers M1SS and BC2_uni_R was performed on all cDNA. The paper's data handling went like this. For normalization, 1 million high-quality reads were randomly selected from each sample, with every read carrying a distinct molecular identifier. Reads with shared molecular identifiers were discarded instead of being binned into consensus sequences. CDR3 identification, clonotype clustering and error correction used MiTCR with a Q25 quality threshold and the strictest error-elimination algorithm. A nonparametric unseen species model with Euler transformation was used to estimate a lower bound on total TCR beta diversity. The raw public reads went through TCRdb reprocessing: fastp at Q25, MiXCR clone calling, in-frame beta chains kept. All rows with the same CDR3 protein become a single entry with the most common DNA and genes. None of the V and J calls come from the authors' own analysis; TCRdb made them. The sample data list 800,000 or so distinct CDR3 sequences, and about 25% of these were observed just once. Under 4.5% of the sample is in the top ten clones.

The germline V gene (reference sequence) specifies SGHKS as CDR1 and YYEKEE as CDR2. The CDR3 sequence holds 16 residues, the cysteine and phenylalanine included. The only DNA kept is the CDR3, 48 bases in frame from the first base. Germline trimming: 4 bases from V, 2 bases from J; junction bases outside gene matches: 8. The approximately 41 donors, aged about 6 to 95 years, were systemically healthy Caucasian individuals from Russia. Ten milliliters of peripheral blood were collected from each donor into EDTA-treated Vacutainer tubes. Ficoll-Paque density-gradient centrifugation was used to isolate PBMCs, with at least 6 million obtained per sample. Trizol reagent was used to extract total RNA from PBMCs, with at least 6 micrograms per sample. The percentages of naive CD45RAhigh/CD27high T cells were determined by flow cytometry on a PBMC aliquot from every donor. These records were also assigned to another study, of T cells of mothers and their children. Per that second paper: Nine systemically healthy Caucasian individuals, comprising three mothers and their six children, were included as donors. cDNA synthesis used all of the extracted RNA, with 1.5 ug of RNA in each 15 ul reaction. In the second PCR, the M1S primer added sample barcodes and 2-4 random nucleotides. More than 8 million TCR beta CDR3 reads were obtained from each mother, and several million reads were obtained from each child. Thymic selection shapes the output of TCR recombination in a similar way in related and unrelated pairs, and inherited differences have a minor effect. Normalized repertoire overlap in related mother-child pairs was always slightly higher than in unrelated mother-child pairs, but the difference was never significant. Persistent microchimeric T cell clones were not detected, at a sensitivity of about 99 clones per million clonotypes. In the study, deep NGS was used to compare the TCR beta repertoires of mothers and children, and features distinguishing related mother-child pairs from unrelated individuals were sought. The mean age was roughly 40 +/- 4 years for the mothers and approximately 11 +/- 4 years for the children. After adapter ligation with NEBNext reagents, the libraries were sequenced on Illumina HiSeq 2000 with 100+100 nt paired-end reads. To prevent cross-contamination, the mother and child libraries were prepared a month apart and were sequenced in separate runs. For each donor, between about 450,000 and 2,300,000 distinct TCR beta clonotypes were identified. Naive TCR beta clonotypes were estimated from low-frequency clonotypes matched to each donor's FACS-determined naive share, without sorting.

Rearrangement joined TRBV5-5 to TRBJ2-5, with 10 bases aligning to TRBD2. The material sequenced was blood. This receptor was taken from a boy younger than 18 in good health. In nucleotides, the sequence is TGTGCCAGCAGCAGGGGACTAGCGAAGAGTCAAGAGACCCAGTACTTC. This codes for CASSRGLAKSQETQYF.